These 2 T cell receptor beta chains came from one sample sequenced in a study of STAT5B mutations in CD4+ large granular lymphocyte leukemia. Clones were sequenced by immunoSEQ multiplex PCR, and TCRdb holds only the in-frame ones, with some missing. The table has about 31,000 clones, around 80% seen once; the top ten hold over 6%. Source material: CD4+ T cells from blood buffy coats. Source of these receptors: a human donor in good health.

The V gene is TRBV4-3, the J gene TRBJ1-2; TRBD1 matches at 8 bases. V was pared by 3 bases and J by 8 bases, with 5 bases of the junction left unmatched. Germline V lookup: CDR1 LGHNA, CDR2 YSLEER. The CDR3 loop spans 13 amino acids. CDR3 sequence reads: CASSQTGAGGYTF. In nucleotides, the CDR3 is TGCGCCAGCAGCCAGACAGGGGCGGGAGGCTACACCTTC.

The genes are TRBV15 and TRBJ2-5; TRBD2 aligns across 15 bases. Germline-derived CDR1 and CDR2 are LNHNV and YYDKDF (reference sequence). V lost 3 bases, J lost 9 bases, and 20 bases stayed unmatched. This CDR3 is 20 amino acids long. The CDR3 DNA reads as TGTGCCACCAGCAGGGGTTTAACCGGGACTAGCGGGGGGCCCACGGTGTCCCAGTACTTC. Translation: CATSRGLTGTSGGPTVSQYF.